This section outlines one T cell receptor (beta chain) sequence together with its context. What it recognizes is unknown. V lost 5 bases to trimming and J lost 5 bases, with 12 bases between them. This CDR3 is built from 13 residues. The germline V gene encodes CDR1 LNHDA and CDR2 SQIVND (reference sequence). The source of the sample is a study of cytomegalovirus exposure and HLA in healthy donors. The study, taken as a whole, reports: The likely explanation for a cluster of highly shared sequence variants was sequencing artifact. Both high specificity and high sensitivity reportedly marked the classifier's diagnosis of cytomegalovirus status.

Researchers ran the PCR with 60 Vbeta and 13 Jbeta primers. Assay used: immunoSEQ multiplex PCR; TCRdb lists only in-frame clones, some missing. Of about 82,000 clones detected, about 87% appear once; the ten largest clones hold approximately 2.3%. Likely unrecorded immune exposures existed in these nominally healthy donors. The chain carries TRBV19 and TRBJ1-2; possible D gene TRBD1, 6 bases. The sequenced sample consisted of PBMCs. This TCR came from a man aged 18 to 30 in good health and CMV-seronegative. This chain's CDR3 is CASSATGKYGYTF. The CDR3 nucleotides read TGTGCCAGTAGTGCAACAGGGAAGTATGGCTACACCTTC.